The next 14 T cell receptor beta chains were all read from a single sample in a study of cytomegalovirus exposure and HLA in healthy donors. The PCR had 60 Vbeta and 13 Jbeta primers. Here immunoSEQ multiplex PCR was the method, and the copy in TCRdb shows in-frame clones only, minus some. The sample includes roughly 100,000 clones, roughly 83% of them seen just once. The specimen was PBMCs. These receptors came from a man aged 35 to 55 in good health and CMV-seronegative.

The CDR3 nucleotides read TGTGCCAGCAGTGAAGTGGTTTCGGGGGGTCCTGGCTACACCTTC. It yields the protein CASSEVVSGGPGYTF. The chain uses TRBV2 and TRBJ1-2; D may be TRBD1 (5 bases). The CDR3 length is 15 residues. V lost 1 base to trimming and J lost 7 bases, with 16 bases between them. Looked up from germline, CDR1 is SNHLY and CDR2 is FYNNEI.

This clone showed up just a few times. The chain has TRBV29-1 and TRBJ1-1; D is possibly TRBD1 (6 bases). This CDR3 is 12 amino acids long. The germline gives CDR1 SQVTM, CDR2 ANQGSEA. Trimming pared 7 bases from V and 1 base from J, leaving 10 bases between. CDR3 bases: TGCAGCGCTGGGACATCGAACACTGAAGCTTTCTTT. Its protein is CSAGTSNTEAFF.

In its sample, this clone was seen once. This chain connects TRBV6-1 to TRBJ2-1, with a tentative D call TRBD2 (6 bases). V lost 7 bases to trimming and J lost 0 bases, with 10 bases between them. CDR3 length equals 14 residues. Per the germline V gene, CDR1 is MNHNS and CDR2 is SASEGT. The CDR3 DNA reads TGTGCCAGCATTTACGGGGGCTCCTACAATGAGCAGTTCTTC. Protein: CASIYGGSYNEQFF.

This clone was recorded once. This chain links TRBV9 with TRBJ2-7; D may be TRBD1 (6 bases). The germline V gene encodes CDR1 SGDLS and CDR2 YYNGEE. The CDR3 covers 15 residues. The V gene lost 3 bases and the J gene lost 4 bases, with 17 bases spanning the gap. This chain's CDR3 is CASSAGDATNYEQYF. In DNA, the CDR3 is TGTGCCAGCAGCGCAGGGGACGCGACCAATTACGAGCAGTACTTC.

The chain uses TRBV19 and TRBJ1-2, with 12 bases identical to TRBD1. The CDR3 consists of 16 residues. The germline V gene has CDR1 LNHDA and CDR2 SQIVND (reference sequence). V dropped 7 bases and J dropped 4; count of bases not matched to a gene: 10. Here the CDR3 reads CASTTGTGGSAYGYTF. For the CDR3, the DNA is TGTGCCAGTACCACCGGGACAGGGGGCAGCGCCTATGGCTACACCTTC.

On this clone: The same CDR3 is also encoded by other DNA sequences in this sample. The rearrangement uses TRBV7-3 and TRBJ1-6, with D unresolved. Germline CDR1 reads SGHTA; CDR2 reads FQGTGA. The CDR3 length is 15 residues. Trimming removed 2 bases at V and 0 bases at J, with 5 bases between. CDR3 nucleotides: TGTGCCAGCAGCTTAGAGAGCTCCTATAATTCACCCCTCCACTTT. Amino acid sequence: CASSLESSYNSPLHF. The complete variable domain, with remaining parts taken from reference TRBV7-3 and TRBJ1-6, reads GAGVSQTPSNKVTEKGKYVELRCDPISGHTALYWYRQSLGQGPEFLIYFQGTGAADDSGLPNDRFFAVRPEGSVSTLKIQRTERGDSAVYLCASSLESSYNSPLHFGNGTRLTVT.

This chain uses TRBV7-9 with TRBJ2-7; D might be TRBD1 (6 bases). Trimming shortened V by 7 bases and J by 2 bases, and 15 bases separated the two germline ends. The CDR3 has 14 amino acids. Germline V gene sequence: CDR1 SEHNR, CDR2 FQNEAQ (reference sequence). The CDR3 region is CASTLGGLAYEQYF. The CDR3 coding sequence is TGTGCCAGCACCCTAGGGGGTCTAGCCTACGAGCAGTACTTC.

J is TRBJ2-1 and V is TRBV28; 8 nucleotides match TRBD2. Looked up from germline, CDR1 is MDHEN and CDR2 is SYDVKM. The length of the CDR3 is 13 residues. V shed 8 bases, J shed 8 bases, and the junction held 8 bases outside the gene matches. In DNA form, the CDR3 reads TGTGCCAGCGGTCCGGGGGGGGGCGATGAGCAGTTCTTC. Its translation is CASGPGGGDEQFF.

This clone has a handful of counts. For the CDR3, the DNA is TGCGCCAGCAGCCAACAGGGAAGCTCCTATAATTCACCCCTCCACTTT. This translates into CASSQQGSSYNSPLHF. The chain carries TRBV5-1 and TRBJ1-6; possible D gene TRBD1, 6 bases. This CDR3 comprises 16 residues. The V and J ends lost 4 bases and 0 bases respectively, with 11 bases between them. The V gene's germline CDR1 is SGHRS and CDR2 YFSETQ.

This clone was counted a few times. The V and J genes are TRBV19 and TRBJ1-2; a possible D gene is TRBD1 (6 bases). V was shortened by 6 bases and J by 6 bases, with 14 bases between the two germline ends. Germline-derived CDR1 and CDR2 are LNHDA and SQIVND (reference sequence). The CDR3 spans 13 residues. The DNA for the CDR3 is TGTGCCAGTAGCAGGGGCGAAGCGGATGGCTACACCTTC. Encoded protein: CASSRGEADGYTF.

Comments on this clone: The junction and the germline gene differ at one end; a read error may be behind it. This chain connects TRBV7-7 to TRBJ2-1; 9 bases are shared with TRBD1. This CDR3 region has 15 residues. Germline CDR1 reads SSHAT; CDR2 reads FNYEAQ (reference sequence). Here the CDR3 reads CASSPGDRVDNEQFF. CDR3 sequence (DNA): TGTGCTAGCAGCCCCGGGGACAGGGTAGACAATGAGCAGTTCTTC. The whole variable domain, remainder taken from reference TRBV7-7 and TRBJ2-1, is GAGVSQSPRYKVTKRGQDVTLRCDPISSHATLYWYQQALGQGPEFLTYFNYEAQPDKSGLPSDRFSAERPEGSISTLTIQRTEQRDSAMYRCASSPGDRVDNEQFFGPGTRLTVL.

The chain combines TRBV5-1 with TRBJ2-3; 11 bases map to TRBD2. The CDR3 extends over 15 amino acids. CDR1 and CDR2 (germline): SGHRS, YFSETQ. V shed 0 bases and J 6 bases; nucleotides not matched to a gene: 3. CDR3 protein: CASSLEASGGDTQYF. The CDR3 DNA follows: TGCGCCAGCAGCTTGGAGGCTAGCGGGGGGGATACGCAGTATTTT.

The rearrangement joins TRBV4-1 to TRBJ2-3; D is unclear. V was cut by 6 bases and J by 2 bases, with 6 bases left in between. The CDR3 covers 12 residues. Germline V CDR1 and CDR2: MGHRA, YSYEKL. CDR3 sequence: CASSTDTDTQYF. For the CDR3, the DNA is TGCGCCAGCAGTACAGACACAGATACGCAGTATTTT.

V and J are TRBV7-2 and TRBJ2-7; D is undetermined. Trimming removed 5 bases from V and 3 bases from J, with 17 bases in between. The CDR3 consists of 15 residues. Germline V gene lookup returns CDR1 SGHTA and CDR2 FQGNSA. CDR3 loop: CASSPVFVRGYEQYF. The CDR3, as DNA: TGTGCCAGCAGCCCGGTTTTCGTGAGAGGCTACGAGCAGTACTTC.